A selection of T cell receptor beta chains follows, all from one sample in a study of CD8 T cells in Susac syndrome. MiXCR was run by TCRdb on the immunoSEQ multiplex PCR reads, yielding one entry per CDR3 protein. The table includes hundreds of thousands of distinct CDR3 sequences, 85% detected once. The specimen sequenced was CD8+ T cells from PBMCs. Receptors were obtained from a human donor with multiple sclerosis. CDR3s include the opening cysteine and the closing phenylalanine or tryptophan. A D gene is named only where the DNA matches it firmly. Part of the rows lack a size; the others show once, few, many or a class for expanded clones.

CDR3 length,V gene,clone size,D gene,J gene,CDR3 protein,CDR3 DNA
16,TRBV28,-,-,TRBJ2-1,CASSLPSVRADNEQFF,TGTGCCAGCAGTTTGCCATCGGTTAGGGCTGACAATGAGCAGTTCTTC
11,TRBV29-1,-,-,TRBJ2-1,CSVEGLDRGFF,TGCAGCGTTGAAGGGCTAGACCGGGGGTTCTTC
14,TRBV4-3,-,-,TRBJ2-3,CASSRDSWEDTQYF,TGCGCCAGCAGCCGCGACAGTTGGGAAGATACGCAGTATTTT
17,TRBV4-3,-,TRBD1,TRBJ2-7,CASSQNRRGTGPYEQYF,TGCGCCAGCAGCCAAAACCGTCGCGGGACAGGGCCCTACGAGCAGTACTTC
12,TRBV27,-,-,TRBJ1-2,CASSSGYYGYTF,TGTGCCAGCAGTTCAGGGTACTATGGCTACACCTTC
15,TRBV9,-,TRBD2,TRBJ2-7,CASSVDPAGNYEQYF,TGTGCCAGCAGCGTAGATCCAGCGGGAAACTACGAGCAGTACTTC
14,TRBV27,-,-,TRBJ2-7,CASSLSRVGYEQYF,TGTGCCAGCAGTTTATCCAGGGTAGGCTACGAGCAGTACTTC
15,TRBV28,-,TRBD2,TRBJ2-3,CASSPSLTSKDTQYF,TGTGCCAGCAGTCCCTCTTTGACTAGCAAAGATACGCAGTATTTT
17,TRBV2,-,TRBD2,TRBJ2-1,CASSETSGRIGYNEQFF,TGTGCCAGCAGTGAGACTAGCGGGAGGATCGGATACAATGAGCAGTTCTTC
10,TRBV25-1,-,-,TRBJ2-7,CASGAAAQYF,TGTGCCAGCGGGGCTGCGGCGCAGTACTTC
16,TRBV11-2,-,-,TRBJ2-3,CASRLPGATSTDTQYF,TGTGCCAGCCGTCTACCCGGAGCGACTAGCACAGATACGCAGTATTTT
15,TRBV14,-,-,TRBJ2-1,CASSHITSSYNEQFF,TGTGCCAGCAGCCACATAACTAGCTCCTACAATGAGCAGTTCTTC
14,TRBV20-1,-,TRBD1,TRBJ2-5,CSADPGQGQETQYF,TGCAGTGCGGACCCGGGACAGGGGCAAGAGACCCAGTACTTC
17,TRBV4-1,-,-,TRBJ2-1,CASSQDPFRVLYNEQFF,TGCGCCAGCAGCCAAGATCCTTTCCGGGTTTTGTACAATGAGCAGTTCTTC
15,TRBV9,-,-,TRBJ1-1,CASSDSTKTGTEAFF,TGTGCCAGCAGCGACTCAACCAAAACAGGGACTGAAGCTTTCTTT
15,TRBV4-1,-,-,TRBJ1-1,CASSPRTVGYTVAFF,TGCGCCAGCAGCCCCCGGACAGTCGGCTACACTGTAGCTTTCTTT
16,TRBV27,-,-,TRBJ2-1,CASNHLPGRENNEQFF,TGTGCCAGCAACCATCTACCGGGCCGGGAGAACAATGAGCAGTTCTTC
11,TRBV28,-,-,TRBJ2-5,CASRSGLTQYF,TGTGCCAGCAGATCCGGCTTGACCCAGTACTTC
15,TRBV27,-,-,TRBJ1-5,CASSFGRDRGQPQHF,TGTGCCAGCAGTTTTGGCCGAGACAGAGGTCAGCCCCAGCATTTT
18,TRBV6-2/TRBV6-3,-,TRBD2,TRBJ2-3,CASRPGTSGFSMADTQYF,TGTGCCAGCAGACCCGGGACTAGCGGGTTTTCAATGGCAGATACGCAGTATTTT
16,TRBV11-2,-,TRBD1,TRBJ2-7,CASSQLPTGYSYEQYF,TGTGCCAGCAGCCAGCTGCCGACAGGGTATTCCTACGAGCAGTACTTC
14,TRBV5-6,-,-,TRBJ2-2,CASSLLQNTGELFF,TGTGCCAGCAGCTTGCTACAGAACACCGGGGAGCTGTTTTTT
15,TRBV28,once,-,TRBJ2-1,CASSFEALPYNEQFF,TGTGCCAGCAGTTTTGAGGCGTTACCCTACAATGAGCAGTTCTTC
15,TRBV20-1,-,-,TRBJ2-1,CSAQDGESSYNEQLF,TGCAGTGCCCAAGACGGGGAGAGCTCCTACAATGAGCAGCTCTTC
15,TRBV18,-,TRBD2,TRBJ2-1,CASSQVASGYNEQFF,TGTGCCAGCTCACAAGTGGCTAGCGGCTACAATGAGCAGTTCTTC
12,TRBV19,once,-,TRBJ2-2,CASRAAPGELFF,TGTGCCAGTAGGGCGGCCCCCGGGGAGCTGTTTTTT
17,TRBV9,-,TRBD1,TRBJ1-1,CASSLAPAGGKFAEAFF,TGTGCCAGCAGCCTAGCCCCGGCAGGGGGGAAATTCGCTGAAGCTTTCTTT
12,TRBV7-9,-,-,TRBJ2-1,CASREIVDEQFF,TGTGCCAGCAGGGAGATTGTCGATGAGCAGTTCTTC
16,TRBV7-9,once,TRBD2,TRBJ2-1,CASSAAGLVIPNEQFF,TGTGCCAGCAGCGCCGCTGGACTAGTAATCCCCAATGAGCAGTTCTTC
14,TRBV7-6,-,-,TRBJ2-1,CASRGKAGIDEQFF,TGTGCCAGCAGGGGGAAGGCCGGGATCGATGAGCAGTTCTTC
16,TRBV7-9,-,-,TRBJ2-1,CASSLGVVASNNEQFF,TGTGCCAGCAGCTTAGGGGTGGTAGCTTCGAACAATGAGCAGTTCTTC
16,TRBV6-5,-,-,TRBJ1-2,CASSYIASVLYRGYTF,TGTGCCAGCAGTTACATTGCTTCGGTCCTCTATCGAGGCTACACCTTC
13,TRBV11-3,-,-,TRBJ2-1,CASSPRRGHEQFF,TGTGCCAGCAGCCCCCGACGGGGCCATGAGCAGTTCTTC